The rows below give T cell receptor beta chains drawn from one sample of a study of high-grade serous ovarian cancer treatment subgroups. Libraries were prepared by immunoSEQ multiplex PCR; TCRdb keeps only in-frame clonotypes and omits some of them. The sample lists some 4,000 clones, approximately 71% occurring once. Sequencing was carried out using tumor tissue. Receptors were obtained from a human donor with high-grade serous ovarian cancer. The CDR3 runs from the conserved cysteine through the conserved F or W. The order of the fields is V gene, CDR3 protein.

TRBV6-5 | CASSTRTENTEAFF
TRBV6-5 | CASSEVGGSSPLHF
TRBV2 | CASRGRVNSPLHF
TRBV7-2 | CASSLVSREGEAFF
TRBV19 | CASGFSRGGTYTGELFF
TRBV13 | CASSLTPRGAGWGTDTQYF
TRBV19 | CASSMGAGGQETQYF
TRBV5-1 | CASSLEWGLSDSPLHF
TRBV6-6 | CASSYSSPGGYGYTF
TRBV27 | CASRPQGSTEAFF
TRBV5-1 | CASSSLFQGSNYNGYTF
TRBV13 | CASSLGYRDRRTGELFF
TRBV7-2 | CASSLASQGGTEAFF
TRBV5-4 | CASSRDKETQYF
TRBV18 | CASSLRATNEKLFF
TRBV6-6 | CASKAGGGYYGYTF
TRBV19 | CASSMLSGGGEKLFF
TRBV4-3 | CASSQEGSYEQYF
TRBV5-1 | CASSLDSEGAYEQYF
TRBV7-2 | CASSITGSQETQYF
TRBV4-3 | CASSQAPKGQRGNTIYF
TRBV6-6 | CASSFPGNTEAFF
TRBV4-3 | CASSQEILGNTEAFF
TRBV27 | CASGHRQSTDTQYF
TRBV5-1 | CASSITGAINYEQYF
TRBV6-4 | CASSQGDNSPLHF
TRBV6-5 | CASSYDSLAGYNEQFF